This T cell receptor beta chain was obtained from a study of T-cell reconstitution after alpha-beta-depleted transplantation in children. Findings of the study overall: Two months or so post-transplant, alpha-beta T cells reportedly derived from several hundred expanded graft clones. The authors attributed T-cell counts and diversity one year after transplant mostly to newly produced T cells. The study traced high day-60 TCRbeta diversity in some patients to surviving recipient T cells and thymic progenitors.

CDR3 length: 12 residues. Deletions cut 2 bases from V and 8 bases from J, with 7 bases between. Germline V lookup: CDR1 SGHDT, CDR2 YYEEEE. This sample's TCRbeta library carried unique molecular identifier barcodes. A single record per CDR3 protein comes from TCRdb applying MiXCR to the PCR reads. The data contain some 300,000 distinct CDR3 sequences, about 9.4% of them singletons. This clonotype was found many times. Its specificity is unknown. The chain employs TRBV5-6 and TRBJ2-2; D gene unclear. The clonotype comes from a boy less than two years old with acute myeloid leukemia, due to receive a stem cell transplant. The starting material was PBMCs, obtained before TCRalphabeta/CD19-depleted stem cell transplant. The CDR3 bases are TGTGCCAGCAGCTTCCCGGTTGGGGAGCTGTTTTTT. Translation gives CASSFPVGELFF.